The T cell receptor (beta chain) under discussion was sequenced for a study of blood T cell repertoires in COVID-19. About the study: Italy, Spain and the United States were the sources of the convalescent and acute COVID-19 samples.

This clone was found a few times. CDR1 is MNHEY, CDR2 SVGAGI, per germline. The CDR3 is 15 amino acids. V trimming: 5 bases; J trimming: 1 base; junction bases outside the gene matches: 5. In the original processing: Reference gene primer amplification gave estimated nucleated cell counts. Assay: immunoSEQ multiplex PCR; the TCRdb copy retains only in-frame clones and omits some. The DNA was the basis for D and trimming; V, J and clone size are from that table. The sample lists about 30,000 clones; just under 95% were seen once. The chain employs TRBV6-5 and TRBJ2-7; TRBD2 matches at 10 bases. The sequence was obtained from a human donor with active COVID-19. The donor label of this sample is uncertain. The sample consisted of peripheral blood. The CDR3 here is CASSQRGGISYEQYF. CDR3 sequence (DNA): TGTGCCAGCAGTCAGCGGGGGGGCATATCCTACGAGCAGTACTTC.